These 19 T cell receptor beta chains share one sample of origin, sequenced in a study of T cell responses to AZD1222 COVID-19 vaccine. Sequencing used immunoSEQ multiplex PCR; TCRdb keeps in-frame clones, though not all of them. The sample lists some 150,000 clones; approximately 90% were seen once. The source was peripheral blood, collected on day 0 of MenACWY control vaccination. These receptors were taken from an adult in good health.

V and J are TRBV12-3 or TRBV12-4 and TRBJ1-2; a possible D gene is TRBD1 (5 bases). The CDR3 consists of 13 residues. Between the trimmed V and J ends, which lost 0 bases and 7 bases, there was a span of 9 bases. CDR3 protein: CASSLAREGGYTF. CDR3 DNA: TGTGCCAGCAGTTTAGCCAGGGAAGGTGGCTACACCTTC.

The chain is built from TRBV9 and TRBJ2-1; 8 nucleotides agree with TRBD2. V lost 4 bases and J lost 9; bases outside the gene matches: 12. CDR3 length: 15 amino acids. Germline V gene data show CDR1 as SGDLS and CDR2 as YYNGEE. The CDR3: CASSPFSAGGSEQFF. DNA of the CDR3: TGTGCCAGCAGCCCCTTCTCTGCGGGAGGAAGTGAGCAGTTCTTC.

This chain connects TRBV28 to TRBJ1-5; D possibly corresponds to TRBD1 (5 bases). V gave up 6 bases and J gave up 0 bases, with 12 bases separating them. The CDR3 loop spans 15 amino acids. Germline CDR1 is MDHEN and CDR2 is SYDVKM. The CDR3 DNA is TGTGCCAGCAGACTGACAGCTCCTAGCAATCAGCCCCAGCATTTT. Translation gives CASRLTAPSNQPQHF.

V usage is TRBV18 and J usage is TRBJ2-7; D gene ambiguous. Germline lookup yields CDR1 KGHSH and CDR2 LQKENI. This CDR3 contains 13 residues. The V and J ends lost 2 bases and 5 bases respectively, with 10 bases between them. The CDR3 sequence is CASSPLDGNEQYF. In DNA, the CDR3 is TGTGCCAGCTCACCATTAGATGGGAACGAGCAGTACTTC.

V and J are TRBV5-5 and TRBJ1-1; the D is unclear. The CDR3 length is 12 residues. Germline V CDR1 and CDR2: SGHKS, YYEKEE (reference sequence). V was shortened by 4 bases and J by 10 bases, with 14 bases between the two germline ends. In DNA form, the CDR3 reads TGTGCCAGCAGCAAAGTCGGGGAAAGAGCTTTCTTT. Protein: CASSKVGERAFF.

The CDR3: CASSSGRARGLYEQYF. The DNA for the CDR3 is TGTGCCAGCAGCTCCGGTAGGGCGAGGGGTCTTTACGAGCAGTACTTC. The chain recombines TRBV7-9 with TRBJ2-7; tentatively, D is TRBD1 or TRBD2 (5 bases each). The CDR3 loop spans 16 amino acids. Trimming shortened V by 4 bases and J by 4 bases, and 20 bases separated the two germline ends. Looked up from germline, CDR1 is SEHNR and CDR2 is FQNEAQ (reference sequence).

V is TRBV5-6 and J is TRBJ2-3; tentatively, D is TRBD1 (5 bases). Germline V gene data show CDR1 as SGHDT and CDR2 as YYEEEE. The CDR3 sequence is 12 residues long. Trimming took 4 bases from V and 10 from J, leaving 13 bases between them. The CDR3 spells CASSNQGLAQYF. CDR3 bases: TGTGCCAGCAGCAATCAGGGATTAGCGCAGTATTTT.

The V call is TRBV6-5, the J call TRBJ1-1; possibly TRBD1 for D (5 bases). This CDR3 comprises 14 residues. Trimming pared 6 bases from V and 0 bases from J, leaving 11 bases between. CDR1 is MNHEY, CDR2 SVGAGI, per germline. CDR3 coding DNA: TGTGCCAGCAGCCAACAGGAGGTGAACACTGAAGCTTTCTTT. Protein product: CASSQQEVNTEAFF.

This chain joins TRBV3-1 (or the pseudogene TRBV3-2) and TRBJ1-1; D gene ambiguous. The length of the CDR3 is 15 residues. With 0 bases removed from V and 0 bases from J, the gap between germline ends came to 8 bases. Germline CDR1 reads LGHDT; CDR2 reads YNNKEL (reference sequence). The CDR3 sequence is CASSQEHRVNTEAFF. CDR3 in DNA: TGTGCCAGCAGCCAAGAACACCGGGTGAACACTGAAGCTTTCTTT.

The rearrangement joins TRBV5-1 to TRBJ1-4; tentative D call: TRBD1 (6 bases). The CDR3 totals 15 residues. Germline V gene lookup returns CDR1 SGHRS and CDR2 YFSETQ. V shed 4 bases and J shed 4 bases, with 14 bases lying between them. Written as DNA, the CDR3 is TGCGCCAGCAGCATGGAGGGGGGAGGTAATGAAAAACTGTTTTTT. Amino acid sequence: CASSMEGGGNEKLFF.

CDR3 DNA sequence: TGTGCCAGCTCGTCCGGCCTACAAACTAATGAAAAACTGTTTTTT. It translates to CASSSGLQTNEKLFF. V gene TRBV18 combines with J gene TRBJ1-4; D remains ambiguous. Trimming left V 6 bases short and J 1 base short, with 12 bases between. The V gene's germline CDR1 is KGHSH and CDR2 LQKENI. CDR3 size: 15 residues.

The CDR3 DNA is TGTGCCAGTAGCCGGGGAACTAGCGGGAAATACACAGATACGCAGTATTTT. This sequence encodes CASSRGTSGKYTDTQYF. The chain couples TRBV19 to TRBJ2-3; TRBD2 agrees at 10 bases. CDR1 is LNHDA and CDR2 is SQIVND in the germline V gene (reference sequence). The CDR3 is 17 residues long. J was trimmed by 2 bases and V by 6 bases; bases with no gene match: 11.

This sequence joins TRBV5-1 and TRBJ2-3; D might be TRBD1 (6 bases). The CDR3 loop spans 15 amino acids. The V end was cut by 5 bases, the J end by 3 bases, with 16 bases between. Germline values: CDR1 SGHRS, CDR2 YFSETQ. The CDR3 nucleotides are TGCGCCAGCAGACCGGGACAAAGTCTAACAGATACGCAGTATTTT. Translated: CASRPGQSLTDTQYF.

The chain employs TRBV7-2 and TRBJ1-3, with 9 nucleotides matching TRBD1. CDR3 length: 15 amino acids. Trimming at V came to 5 bases and at J to 2 bases, leaving 4 bases not matched to a gene. The V gene's germline CDR1 is SGHTA and CDR2 FQGNSA. The CDR3 region is CASSPGTGPGNTIYF. Here the CDR3 DNA reads TGTGCCAGCAGCCCTGGGACAGGGCCTGGAAACACCATATATTTT.

This chain uses TRBV6-4 with TRBJ1-6; D gene ambiguous. V was cut by 6 bases and J by 7 bases, with 4 bases left in between. The germline CDR1 and CDR2 sequences are MRHNA and SNTAGT. This CDR3 spans 11 amino acids. The CDR3 reads CASRGNSPLHF. The CDR3 DNA sequence: TGTGCCAGCAGGGGCAATTCACCCCTCCACTTT.

The table lists this clone with a count of one. The V gene is TRBV2, the J gene TRBJ1-5, with a weak D call TRBD1 (5 bases). Trimming shortened V by 7 bases and J by 2 bases, and 9 bases separated the two germline ends. Germline V lookup: CDR1 SNHLY, CDR2 FYNNEI. The CDR3 is 13 amino acids. The CDR3 region has the DNA TGTGCCAGCACCTGGGGGGGCAATCAGCCCCAGCATTTT. This translates into CASTWGGNQPQHF.

The genes are TRBV11-2 and TRBJ2-1; 8 bases map to TRBD2. This CDR3 is built from 15 residues. Germline V gives CDR1 SGHAT, CDR2 FQNNGV. After removal of 4 bases from V and 9 bases from J, the junction contained 11 bases not matched to a gene. CDR3 region: CASSSGTRRRSEQFF. The CDR3 coding sequence is TGTGCCAGCAGCTCCGGGACTAGGAGAAGGAGTGAGCAGTTCTTC.

For the CDR3, the DNA is TGTGCCAGCAGCCCCCCTCCAACAGCCTCCGAGAGTAGTGAAAAACTGTTTTTT. As protein: CASSPPPTASESSEKLFF. The chain recombines TRBV7-9 with TRBJ1-4, with D hard to call. The CDR3 has 18 residues. Germline V gene lookup returns CDR1 SEHNR and CDR2 FQNEAQ (reference sequence). V lost 5 bases, J lost 7 bases, and 26 bases lay in between.

DNA for the CDR3: TGTGCCAGTTCTAGCGGGAGGGGTCTCGAGCAGTACTTC. Encoded protein: CASSSGRGLEQYF. This chain uses TRBV6-5 with TRBJ2-7; 12 bases align to TRBD2. Looked up from germline, CDR1 is MNHEY and CDR2 is SVGAGI. CDR3 length: 13 residues. V dropped 9 bases and J dropped 6; count of bases not matched to a gene: 6.